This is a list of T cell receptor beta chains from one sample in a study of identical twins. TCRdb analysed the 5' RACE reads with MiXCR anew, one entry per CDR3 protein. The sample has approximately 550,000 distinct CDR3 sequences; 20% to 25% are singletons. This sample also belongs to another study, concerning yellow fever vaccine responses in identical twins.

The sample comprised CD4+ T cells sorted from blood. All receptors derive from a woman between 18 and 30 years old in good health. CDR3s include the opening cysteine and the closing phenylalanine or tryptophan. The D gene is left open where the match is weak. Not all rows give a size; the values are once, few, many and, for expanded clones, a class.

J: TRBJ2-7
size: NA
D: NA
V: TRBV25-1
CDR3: CASSEGLGQYF
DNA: TGTGCCAGCAGTGAGGGACTTGGGCAGTACTTC

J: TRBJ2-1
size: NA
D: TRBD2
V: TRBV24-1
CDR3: CATSESGLARGGEQFF
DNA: TGTGCCACCAGTGAGTCAGGACTAGCGCGAGGGGGTGAGCAGTTCTTC

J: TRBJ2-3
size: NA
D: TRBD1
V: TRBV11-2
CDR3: CASSLRTGSLVTDTQYF
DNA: TGTGCCAGCAGCTTACGGACAGGCTCATTGGTCACAGATACGCAGTATTTT

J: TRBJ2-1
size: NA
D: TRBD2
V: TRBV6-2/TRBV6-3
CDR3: CASRGVSGSTYNEQFF
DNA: TGTGCCAGCAGAGGGGTTAGCGGGAGCACCTACAATGAGCAGTTCTTC

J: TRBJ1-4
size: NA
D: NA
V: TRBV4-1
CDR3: CASSQGTVEKLFF
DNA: TGCGCCAGCAGCCAAGGCACAGTAGAAAAACTGTTTTTT

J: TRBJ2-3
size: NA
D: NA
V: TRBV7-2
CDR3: CASSSPRVSTDTQYF
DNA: TGTGCCAGCAGCTCCCCCCGGGTCAGCACAGATACGCAGTATTTT

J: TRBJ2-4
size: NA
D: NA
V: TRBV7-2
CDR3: CASREGGLAKNIQYF
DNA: TGTGCCAGCAGGGAGGGGGGACTAGCCAAAAACATTCAGTACTTC

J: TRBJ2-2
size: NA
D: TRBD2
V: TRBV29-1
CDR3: CSAGGGVGTGELFF
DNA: TGCAGCGCCGGCGGGGGGGTAGGCACCGGGGAGCTGTTTTTT

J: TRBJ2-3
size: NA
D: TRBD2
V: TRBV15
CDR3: CATSHYSGRPTDTQYF
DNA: TGTGCCACCAGTCACTACAGCGGGAGGCCCACAGATACGCAGTATTTT

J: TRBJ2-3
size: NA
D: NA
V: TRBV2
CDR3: CASGRTDSTDTQYF
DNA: TGTGCCAGCGGGAGAACCGATAGCACAGATACGCAGTATTTT

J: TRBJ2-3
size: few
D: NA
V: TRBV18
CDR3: CASSPQQNPHLTTDTQYF
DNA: TGTGCCAGCTCACCACAGCAGAACCCACACCTTACCACAGATACGCAGTATTTT

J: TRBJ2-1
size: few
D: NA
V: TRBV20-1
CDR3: CSARDPRGPPNHEQFF
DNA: TGCAGTGCTAGAGATCCACGGGGCCCCCCCAATCATGAGCAGTTCTTC

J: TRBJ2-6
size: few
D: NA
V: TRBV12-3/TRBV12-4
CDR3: CASTPRAGANVLTF
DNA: TGTGCCAGCACCCCCCGTGCTGGGGCCAACGTCCTGACTTTC

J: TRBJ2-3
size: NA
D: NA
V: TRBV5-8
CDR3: CASSLGLATGTQYF
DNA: TGTGCCAGCAGCTTGGGTCTAGCGACGGGTACGCAGTATTTT

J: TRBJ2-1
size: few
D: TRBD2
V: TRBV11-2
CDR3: CASSPRLAGGYSYNEQFF
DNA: TGTGCCAGCAGCCCCCGACTAGCGGGGGGGTACTCCTACAATGAGCAGTTCTTC

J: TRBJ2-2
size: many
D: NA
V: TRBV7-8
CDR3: CASSFFGELFF
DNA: TGTGCCAGCAGCTTCTTCGGGGAGCTGTTTTTT

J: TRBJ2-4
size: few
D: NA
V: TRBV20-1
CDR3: CSAPLGNIQYF
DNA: TGCAGTGCCCCTTTAGGAAACATTCAGTACTTC

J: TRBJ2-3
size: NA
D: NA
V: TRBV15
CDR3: CATSRVPRAGHGTDTQYF
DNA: TGTGCCACCAGCAGAGTGCCTCGAGCGGGCCATGGCACAGATACGCAGTATTTT

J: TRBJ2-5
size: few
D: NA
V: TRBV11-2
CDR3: CASSVHREIQETQYF
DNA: TGTGCCAGCAGCGTCCACAGGGAGATCCAAGAGACCCAGTACTTC

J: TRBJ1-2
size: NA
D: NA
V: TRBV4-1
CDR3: CASSRALPSRAGGYTF
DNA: TGCGCCAGCAGCCGGGCTTTACCGTCTAGGGCGGGCGGCTACACCTTC

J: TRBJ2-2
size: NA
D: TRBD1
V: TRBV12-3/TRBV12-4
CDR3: CASSLGKDRGRFCELFF
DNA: TGTGCCAGCAGTTTAGGGAAAGACAGGGGGCGTTTCTGCGAGCTGTTTTTT

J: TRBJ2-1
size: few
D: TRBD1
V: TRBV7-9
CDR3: CASRPGTGLYNEQFF
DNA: TGTGCCAGCAGGCCGGGGACAGGACTGTACAATGAGCAGTTCTTC

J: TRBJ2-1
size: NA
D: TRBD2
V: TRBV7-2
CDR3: CASSPGLAGAGNEQFF
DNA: TGTGCCAGCAGCCCGGGACTAGCGGGAGCAGGCAATGAGCAGTTCTTC

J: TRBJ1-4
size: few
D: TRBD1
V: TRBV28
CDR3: CAIGQGFNEKLFF
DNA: TGTGCCATCGGACAGGGTTTTAATGAAAAACTGTTTTTT

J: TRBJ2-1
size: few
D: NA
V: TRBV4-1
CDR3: CASSQDKTRASYNEQFF
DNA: TGCGCCAGCAGCCAAGATAAGACCAGGGCCTCCTACAATGAGCAGTTCTTC

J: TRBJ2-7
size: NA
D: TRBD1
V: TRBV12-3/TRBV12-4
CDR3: CASSKGQGAVYEQYF
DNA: TGTGCCAGCAGTAAGGGACAGGGGGCAGTCTACGAGCAGTACTTC

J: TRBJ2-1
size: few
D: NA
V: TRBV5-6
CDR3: CASSLVGLYEQFF
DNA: TGTGCCAGCAGCTTAGTCGGCCTTTATGAGCAGTTCTTC

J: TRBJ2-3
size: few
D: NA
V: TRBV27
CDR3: CASSPGTYSTDTQYF
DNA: TGTGCCAGCAGCCCCGGGACATATAGTACAGATACGCAGTATTTT

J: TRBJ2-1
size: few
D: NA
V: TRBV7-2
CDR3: CASSLRGFSSYNEQFF
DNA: TGTGCCAGCAGCTTAAGGGGTTTTAGCTCCTACAATGAGCAGTTCTTC

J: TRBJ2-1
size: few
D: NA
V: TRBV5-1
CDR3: CASSPGLTYNEQFF
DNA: TGCGCCAGCAGCCCTGGATTAACCTACAATGAGCAGTTCTTC

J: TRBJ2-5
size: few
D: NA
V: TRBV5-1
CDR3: CASSLGPVQGAGTQETQYF
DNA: TGCGCCAGCAGCTTGGGGCCAGTCCAAGGGGCCGGAACGCAAGAGACCCAGTACTTC

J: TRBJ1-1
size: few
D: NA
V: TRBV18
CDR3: CASSPGEGLNTEAFF
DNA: TGTGCCAGCTCACCAGGGGAGGGACTGAACACTGAAGCTTTCTTT

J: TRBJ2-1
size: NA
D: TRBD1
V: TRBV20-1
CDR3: CSARVWDRAYNEQFF
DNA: TGCAGTGCTAGAGTCTGGGACAGGGCTTACAATGAGCAGTTCTTC

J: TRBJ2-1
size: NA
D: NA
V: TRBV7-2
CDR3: CASSLVFEGQFF
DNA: TGTGCCAGCAGCTTGGTGTTCGAAGGGCAGTTCTTC

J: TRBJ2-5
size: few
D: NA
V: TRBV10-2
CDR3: CASKGQHQETQYF
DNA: TGCGCCAGCAAAGGACAGCACCAAGAGACCCAGTACTTC

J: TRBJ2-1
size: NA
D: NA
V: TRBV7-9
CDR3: CASSLSAGGNEQFF
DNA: TGTGCCAGCAGTCTGAGCGCAGGAGGCAATGAGCAGTTCTTC

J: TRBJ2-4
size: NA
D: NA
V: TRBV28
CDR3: CASSPGGGGRNIQYF
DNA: TGTGCCAGCAGTCCAGGGGGCGGGGGCAGAAACATTCAGTACTTC

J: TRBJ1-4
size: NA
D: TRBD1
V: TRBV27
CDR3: CASSFQGGNEKLFF
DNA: TGTGCCAGCAGTTTCCAGGGGGGTAATGAAAAACTGTTTTTT